What follows describes a single TCR beta chain. As yet, its antigen is unknown. The PCR made use of 60 Vbeta and 13 Jbeta primers. Repertoires were generated with immunoSEQ multiplex PCR, while TCRdb's copy carries only in-frame clones and drops some. Among fewer than 130,000 clones listed, about 74% were seen once. The sample belongs to a study of cytomegalovirus exposure and HLA in healthy donors. The ends lost 2 bases at V and 4 bases at J; junction bases unmatched: 8. The CDR3 is 16 residues long. Germline values: CDR1 SGHVS, CDR2 FNYEAQ. Whole-study findings and limits: Earlier analysis looked at TCR beta V segments, and most were productive about 90% or about 30% of the time. In a later analysis, at a false discovery rate of 0.05, roughly 16,000 TCR beta sequences matched HLA alleles. Other equally common chains were less clonally expanded than HLA-associated TCR beta chains, a later analysis showed.

This sequence originates from a female donor in good health and CMV-seropositive. Sequencing was done on a sample of PBMCs. The chain uses TRBV7-6 and TRBJ2-7; TRBD2 aligns across 10 bases. CDR3 residues: CASSLLERGGVYEQYF. Written as DNA, the CDR3 is TGTGCCAGCAGCTTATTAGAGCGGGGGGGAGTGTACGAGCAGTACTTC.